These 19 T cell receptor beta chains originate from one sample sequenced in a study of cytomegalovirus exposure and HLA in healthy donors. The PCR was carried out with 60 Vbeta primers and 13 Jbeta primers. TCRdb's copy holds only in-frame clones and misses some; the assay was immunoSEQ multiplex PCR. The sample holds about 130,000 clones, approximately 80% seen once. The sequenced material came from PBMCs. The receptors come from a man aged 40-49 years in good health and CMV-seronegative.

The V gene is TRBV7-6, the J gene TRBJ1-5; unclear D gene. V shed 0 bases and J shed 5 bases, with 5 bases lying between them. There are 13 residues in the CDR3. CDR1 and CDR2 (germline): SGHVS, FNYEAQ. Here the CDR3 DNA reads TGTGCCAGCAGCTTAGCGGGAGATCAGCCCCAGCATTTT. Amino acid sequence: CASSLAGDQPQHF. Drawing the rest from reference TRBV7-6 and TRBJ1-5, the complete variable domain is GAGVSQSPRYKVTKRGQDVALRCDPISGHVSLYWYRQALGQGPEFLTYFNYEAQQDKSGLPNDRFSAERPEGSISTLTIQRTEQRDSAMYRCASSLAGDQPQHFGDGTRLSIL.

This rearrangement joins TRBV28 to TRBJ1-5; D unresolved. CDR1 and CDR2 from the germline V gene are MDHEN and SYDVKM. CDR3 size: 13 residues. Trimming pared 10 bases from V and 0 bases from J, leaving 10 bases between. CDR3 DNA: TGTGCCACCTATGCCTATAGCAATCAGCCCCAGCATTTT. Protein: CATYAYSNQPQHF. Drawing the rest from reference TRBV28 and TRBJ1-5, the complete variable domain is DVKVTQSSRYLVKRTGEKVFLECVQDMDHENMFWYRQDPGLGLRLIYFSYDVKMKEKGDIPEGYSVSREKKERFSLILESASTNQTSMYLCATYAYSNQPQHFGDGTRLSIL.

The chain carries TRBV19 and TRBJ2-2, with TRBD1 matching 8 bases. Germline V gene data show CDR1 as LNHDA and CDR2 as SQIVND (reference sequence). The CDR3 runs to 19 residues. The J segment lost 6 bases and the V segment lost 3 bases, leaving 18 bases of the junction unmatched. The CDR3 coding sequence is TGTGCCAGTAGTATCGCCTCCCGGTCGGACAGGGCTTTTTCCGGGGAGCTGTTTTTT. Amino acid sequence: CASSIASRSDRAFSGELFF.

V is TRBV5-5 and J is TRBJ2-1; 7 nucleotides align to TRBD1. The J segment lost 0 bases and the V segment lost 4 bases, leaving 7 bases of the junction unmatched. CDR3 size: 16 residues. Germline lookup yields CDR1 SGHKS and CDR2 YYEKEE (reference sequence). CDR3 amino acids: CASSGNRGSSYNEQFF. The CDR3 bases are TGTGCCAGCAGCGGAAACAGGGGAAGCTCCTACAATGAGCAGTTCTTC.

The V gene is TRBV7-9, the J gene TRBJ1-2; tentatively, D is TRBD1 (5 bases). Germline V lookup: CDR1 SEHNR, CDR2 FQNEAQ (reference sequence). The CDR3 is 18 amino acids. The V end was cut by 5 bases, the J end by 0 bases, with 22 bases between. The CDR3 here is CASSRLLDRRQTNYGYTF. The CDR3 nucleotides read TGTGCCAGCAGCCGACTGCTCGACAGAAGACAAACTAACTATGGCTACACCTTC.

V gene TRBV10-3 combines with J gene TRBJ2-3; 9 bases are a match to TRBD1. Trimming removed 6 bases from V and 0 bases from J; junction bases left unmatched: 7. CDR3 length: 16 amino acids. Germline V gene sequence: CDR1 ENHRY, CDR2 SYGVKD. As DNA, the CDR3 is TGTGCCATCAGGGACAGGGGCTCTGAGAGCACAGATACGCAGTATTTT. Its protein product is CAIRDRGSESTDTQYF.

The V gene is TRBV5-1, the J gene TRBJ2-6; D may be TRBD2 (6 bases). Trimming removed 3 bases at V and 2 bases at J, with 15 bases between. The CDR3 has 17 amino acids. The germline V gene has CDR1 SGHRS and CDR2 YFSETQ. The CDR3 here is CASSWGVGDPGANVLTF. The CDR3 DNA follows: TGCGCCAGCAGCTGGGGGGTCGGGGACCCTGGGGCCAACGTCCTGACTTTC.

The J gene is TRBJ1-1, the V gene TRBV5-4, with D possibly TRBD1 on 5 matching bases. Per the germline V gene, CDR1 is SGHNT and CDR2 is YYREEE (reference sequence). This CDR3 spans 13 amino acids. The V and J ends lost 4 bases and 10 bases respectively, with 17 bases between them. In nucleotides, the CDR3 is TGTGCCAGCAGCCAACAGGAGGGGCGGCGAGCTTTCTTT. Translating gives CASSQQEGRRAFF.

V gene TRBV7-8 combines with J gene TRBJ2-7; D is perhaps TRBD2 (5 bases). This CDR3 contains 14 residues. Germline loops: CDR1 SGHVS, CDR2 FQNEAQ. V lost 1 base and J lost 3, with 10 bases in between. This chain's CDR3 is CASSLGLDFYEQYF. For the CDR3, the DNA is TGTGCCAGCAGCTTAGGTCTGGACTTCTACGAGCAGTACTTC.

The chain employs TRBV5-4 and TRBJ2-1; 9 bases align to TRBD2. V shed 3 bases, J shed 6 bases, and the junction held 13 bases outside the gene matches. The V gene's germline CDR1 is SGHNT and CDR2 YYREEE (reference sequence). The CDR3 covers 17 residues. The CDR3 coding sequence is TGTGCCAGCAGCTCTGGGGTTTCGCGGGGGGGCCGCAATGAGCAGTTCTTC. Encoded protein: CASSSGVSRGGRNEQFF.

The chain joins TRBV4-2 to TRBJ2-7; 9 nucleotides agree with TRBD1. With V trimmed by 8 bases and J by 5 bases, 7 bases remained unmatched. This CDR3 contains 13 residues. Germline-derived CDR1 and CDR2 are LGHNA and YNFKEQ. The DNA for the CDR3 is TGTGCCAGCCGAGGACAGGGGCTCGACGAGCAGTACTTC. Its translation is CASRGQGLDEQYF.

V and J are TRBV19 and TRBJ2-2; possible D gene TRBD1, 5 bases. V gave up 5 bases and J gave up 6 bases, with 7 bases separating them. Germline V gene sequence: CDR1 LNHDA, CDR2 SQIVND (reference sequence). The CDR3 has 12 residues. CDR3 in amino acids: CASSPRAGELFF. For the CDR3, the DNA is TGTGCCAGTAGTCCCAGGGCCGGGGAGCTGTTTTTT. The full variable domain, its missing parts supplied by reference TRBV19 and TRBJ2-2, is DGGITQSPKYLFRKEGQNVTLSCEQNLNHDAMYWYRQDPGQGLRLIYYSQIVNDFQKGDIAEGYSVSREKKESFPLTVTSAQKNPTAFYLCASSPRAGELFFGEGSRLTVL.

The rearrangement joins TRBV6-5 to TRBJ2-1; unclear D gene. Germline-derived CDR1 and CDR2 are MNHEY and SVGAGI. V was cut by 5 bases and J by 5 bases, with 10 bases left in between. The CDR3 totals 13 residues. CDR3 coding DNA: TGTGCCAGCAGTCGAGGCCTGGACAATGAGCAGTTCTTC. Translation gives CASSRGLDNEQFF.

V and J are TRBV7-3 and TRBJ2-7; D is possibly TRBD1 (6 bases). Trimming took off 0 bases at V and 0 bases at J, with 12 bases between the two ends. This CDR3 has 16 residues. The germline gives CDR1 SGHTA, CDR2 FQGTGA. The CDR3 DNA reads TGTGCCAGCAGCTTAACGCCGGACAGCAGCTCCTACGAGCAGTACTTC. Translation gives CASSLTPDSSSYEQYF.

CDR3 region: CASSSKDSHSGNTIYF. The CDR3 bases are TGTGCCAGCTCATCCAAAGACAGTCACTCTGGAAACACCATATATTTT. The rearrangement joins TRBV18 to TRBJ1-3, with a weak D call TRBD1 (5 bases). Germline V lookup: CDR1 KGHSH, CDR2 LQKENI. V lost 5 bases and J lost 0, with 14 bases in between. The CDR3 is 16 amino acids.

CDR3 sequence: CASGYGGVTEAFF. For the CDR3, the DNA is TGTGCTAGTGGTTATGGCGGGGTTACTGAAGCTTTCTTT. This rearrangement joins TRBV12-5 to TRBJ1-1, with unresolved D. Germline CDR1 and CDR2: LGHNT and FRNRAP. Trimming pared 4 bases from V and 5 bases from J, leaving 11 bases between. This CDR3 has 13 amino acids.

The V and J genes are TRBV5-5 and TRBJ1-1; maybe TRBD1 (6 bases). The germline V and J ends were trimmed by 2 bases and 5 bases, with 13 bases remaining between them. The germline CDR1 and CDR2 sequences are SGHKS and YYEKEE (reference sequence). This CDR3 spans 14 amino acids. CDR3 nucleotides: TGTGCCAGCAGCTTCTGGGACGGACAGACTGAAGCTTTCTTT. Its protein product is CASSFWDGQTEAFF.

This clone has a handful of counts. The chain is built from TRBV21-1 and TRBJ1-5; the DNA was not compared with TRBD1, the D call given in the table. TRBV21-1 corresponds to a pseudogene. This CDR3 has 14 residues. Here the CDR3 reads CASIFREERQPQHF. The DNA for the CDR3 is TGTGCCAGCATCTTCAGGGAAGAAAGGCAGCCCCAGCATTTT.

The chain is built from TRBV5-4 and TRBJ2-3, with TRBD1 identical over 7 bases. CDR3 size: 16 residues. Germline CDR1 is SGHNT and CDR2 is YYREEE (reference sequence). Losses at the gene ends were 0 bases for V and 2 bases for J; bases not matched to a gene: 6. CDR3 residues: CASSLALGGDTDTQYF. DNA for the CDR3: TGTGCCAGCAGCTTGGCCTTAGGGGGCGACACAGATACGCAGTATTTT.